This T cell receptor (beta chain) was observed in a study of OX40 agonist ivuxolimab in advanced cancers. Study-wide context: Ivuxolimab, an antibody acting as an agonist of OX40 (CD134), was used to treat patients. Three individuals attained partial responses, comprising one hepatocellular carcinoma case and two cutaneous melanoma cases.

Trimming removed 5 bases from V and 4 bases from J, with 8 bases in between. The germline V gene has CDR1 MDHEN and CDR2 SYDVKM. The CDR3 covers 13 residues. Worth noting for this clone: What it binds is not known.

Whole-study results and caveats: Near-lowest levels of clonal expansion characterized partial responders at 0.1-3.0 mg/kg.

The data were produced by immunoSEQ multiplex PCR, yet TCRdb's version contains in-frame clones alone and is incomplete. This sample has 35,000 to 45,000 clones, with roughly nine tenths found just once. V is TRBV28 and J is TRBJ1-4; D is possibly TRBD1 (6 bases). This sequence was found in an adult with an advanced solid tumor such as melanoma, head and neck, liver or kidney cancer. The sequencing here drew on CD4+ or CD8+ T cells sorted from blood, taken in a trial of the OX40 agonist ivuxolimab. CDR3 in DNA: TGTGCCAGCAGTCAGGGGTTTAATGAAAAACTGTTTTTT. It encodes CASSQGFNEKLFF.